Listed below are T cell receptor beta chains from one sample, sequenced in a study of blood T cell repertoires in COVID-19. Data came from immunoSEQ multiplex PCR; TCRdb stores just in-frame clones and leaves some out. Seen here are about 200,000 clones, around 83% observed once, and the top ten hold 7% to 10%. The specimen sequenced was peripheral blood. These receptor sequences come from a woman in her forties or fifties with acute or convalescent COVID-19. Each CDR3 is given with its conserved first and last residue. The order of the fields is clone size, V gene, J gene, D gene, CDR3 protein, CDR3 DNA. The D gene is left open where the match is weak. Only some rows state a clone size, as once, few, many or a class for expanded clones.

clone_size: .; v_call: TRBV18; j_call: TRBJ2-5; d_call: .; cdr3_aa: CASSPLQGSETQYF; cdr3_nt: TGTGCCAGCTCACCCCTACAGGGTTCGGAGACCCAGTACTTC
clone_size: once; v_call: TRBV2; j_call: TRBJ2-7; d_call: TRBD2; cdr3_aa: CASSDPSGRAYEQYF; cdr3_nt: TGTGCCAGCAGTGATCCTAGCGGGAGGGCTTACGAGCAGTACTTC
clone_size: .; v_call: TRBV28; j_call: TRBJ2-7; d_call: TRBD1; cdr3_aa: CASSLPLTGGNEQYF; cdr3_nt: TGTGCCAGCAGTTTACCCTTGACAGGGGGGAACGAGCAGTACTTC
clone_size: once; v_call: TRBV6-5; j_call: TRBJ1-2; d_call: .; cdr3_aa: CASSYSYGNYGYTF; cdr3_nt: TGTGCCAGCAGTTACTCGTACGGGAACTATGGCTACACCTTC
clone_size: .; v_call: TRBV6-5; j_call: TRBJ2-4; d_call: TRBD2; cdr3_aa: CASSYTSGSNIQYF; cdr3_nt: TGTGCCAGCAGTTACACTAGCGGGAGTAACATTCAGTACTTC
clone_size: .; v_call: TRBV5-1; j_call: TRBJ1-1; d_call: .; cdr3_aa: CASSTAGHTEAFF; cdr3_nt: TGCGCCAGCAGCACGGCAGGGCACACTGAAGCTTTCTTT
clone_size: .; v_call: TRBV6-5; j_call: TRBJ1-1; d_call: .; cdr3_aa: CASSPGERAFF; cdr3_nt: TGTGCCAGCAGTCCAGGTGAAAGAGCTTTCTTT
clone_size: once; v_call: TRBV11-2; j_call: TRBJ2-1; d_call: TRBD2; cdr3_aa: CASSSRPGLAVYNEQFF; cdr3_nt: TGTGCCAGCAGCTCGCGCCCGGGACTAGCGGTATACAATGAGCAGTTCTTC
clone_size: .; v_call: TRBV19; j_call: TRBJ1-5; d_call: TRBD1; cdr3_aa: CASSRGTEAQPQHF; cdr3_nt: TGTGCCAGTAGTAGAGGGACAGAGGCTCAGCCCCAGCATTTT
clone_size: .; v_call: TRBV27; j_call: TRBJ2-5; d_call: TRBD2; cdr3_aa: CASRRSYAGGSTETQYF; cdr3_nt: TGTGCCAGCAGACGATCCTACGCGGGAGGGTCGACGGAGACCCAGTACTTC
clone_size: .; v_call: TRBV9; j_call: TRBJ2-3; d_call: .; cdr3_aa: CASSVASLGTDTQYF; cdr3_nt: TGTGCCAGCAGCGTAGCCTCCCTCGGCACAGATACGCAGTATTTT
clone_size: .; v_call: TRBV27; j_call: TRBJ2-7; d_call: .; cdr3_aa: CASSLLPGDEQYF; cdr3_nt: TGTGCCAGCAGTTTATTGCCGGGGGACGAGCAGTACTTC
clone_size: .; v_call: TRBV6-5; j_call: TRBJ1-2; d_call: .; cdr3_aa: CASSFPGFYGYTF; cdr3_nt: TGTGCCAGCAGTTTCCCGGGATTCTATGGCTACACCTTC
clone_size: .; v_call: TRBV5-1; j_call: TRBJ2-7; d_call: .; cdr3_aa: CASSHATGIEQYF; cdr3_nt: TGCGCCAGCAGCCACGCCACAGGGATCGAGCAGTACTTC
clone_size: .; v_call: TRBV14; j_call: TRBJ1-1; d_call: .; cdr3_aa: CASSRLRGGGNTEAFF; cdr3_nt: TGTGCCAGCAGCCGCTTAAGGGGCGGTGGGAACACTGAAGCTTTCTTT
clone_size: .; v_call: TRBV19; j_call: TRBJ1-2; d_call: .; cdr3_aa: CASSIEDRRKGFNYGYTF; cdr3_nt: TGTGCCAGTAGTATCGAGGACAGACGTAAAGGTTTTAACTATGGCTACACCTTC
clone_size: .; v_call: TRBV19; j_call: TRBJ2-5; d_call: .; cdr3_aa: CASRHPFQETQYF; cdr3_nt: TGTGCCAGTAGACACCCCTTCCAAGAGACCCAGTACTTC
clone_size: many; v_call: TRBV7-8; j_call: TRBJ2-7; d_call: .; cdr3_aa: CASSLDGSYEQYF; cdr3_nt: TGTGCCAGCAGCTTAGACGGGAGCTACGAGCAGTACTTC
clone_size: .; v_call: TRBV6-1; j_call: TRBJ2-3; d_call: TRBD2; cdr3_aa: CASSAQRGGNTDTQYF; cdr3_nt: TGTGCCAGCAGTGCCCAGCGGGGAGGGAACACAGATACGCAGTATTTT
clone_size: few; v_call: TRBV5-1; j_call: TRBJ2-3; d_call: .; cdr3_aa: CAGGRYPTDTQYF; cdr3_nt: TGCGCCGGCGGGCGGTATCCCACAGATACGCAGTATTTT
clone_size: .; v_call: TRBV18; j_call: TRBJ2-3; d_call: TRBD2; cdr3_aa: CASSPIGLAGTDTQYF; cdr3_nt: TGTGCCAGCTCACCGATCGGACTAGCGGGAACAGATACGCAGTATTTT
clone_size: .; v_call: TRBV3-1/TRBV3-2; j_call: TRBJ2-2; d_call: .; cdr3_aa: CASSQGYRVTSPTGELFF; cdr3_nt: TGTGCCAGCAGCCAAGGGTATCGGGTAACTAGCCCCACCGGGGAGCTGTTTTTT
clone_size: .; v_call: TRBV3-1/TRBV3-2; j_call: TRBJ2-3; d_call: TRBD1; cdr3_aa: CASSQGTTGLPYTQYF; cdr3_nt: TGTGCCAGCAGCCAAGGCACGACAGGGCTACCCTATACGCAGTATTTT
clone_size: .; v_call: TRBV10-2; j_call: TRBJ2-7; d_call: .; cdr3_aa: CASSESGGWEQYF; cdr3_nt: TGCGCCAGCAGTGAATCAGGCGGGTGGGAGCAGTACTTC
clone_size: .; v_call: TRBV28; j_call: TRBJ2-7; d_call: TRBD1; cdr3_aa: CASSSWTGPSYEQYF; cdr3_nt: TGTGCCAGCAGTTCTTGGACAGGGCCTTCCTACGAGCAGTACTTC
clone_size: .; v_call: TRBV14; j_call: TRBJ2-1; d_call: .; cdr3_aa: CASSQAGAGVWGEQFF; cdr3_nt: TGTGCCAGCAGCCAAGCGGGGGCGGGAGTTTGGGGTGAGCAGTTCTTC
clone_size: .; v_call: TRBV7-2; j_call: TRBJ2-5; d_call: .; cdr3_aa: CASSPGGAGLSQETQYF; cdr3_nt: TGTGCCAGCAGCCCAGGCGGGGCAGGGTTGTCACAAGAGACCCAGTACTTC
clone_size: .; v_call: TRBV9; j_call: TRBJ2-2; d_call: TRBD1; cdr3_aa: CASSRQGKAGELFF; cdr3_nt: TGTGCCAGCAGCCGACAGGGGAAGGCCGGGGAGCTGTTTTTT
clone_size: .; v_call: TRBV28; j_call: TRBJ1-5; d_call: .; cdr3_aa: CASSITGNPQHF; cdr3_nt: TGTGCCAGCAGTATCACAGGGAACCCCCAGCATTTT
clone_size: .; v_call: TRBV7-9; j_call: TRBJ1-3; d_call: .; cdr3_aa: CASSPRDTDIYF; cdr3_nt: TGTGCCAGCAGCCCCCGGGACACAGACATATATTTT
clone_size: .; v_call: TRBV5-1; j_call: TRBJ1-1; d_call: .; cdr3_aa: CASSLGQANTEAFF; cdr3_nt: TGCGCCAGCAGCTTGGGACAGGCGAACACTGAAGCTTTCTTT
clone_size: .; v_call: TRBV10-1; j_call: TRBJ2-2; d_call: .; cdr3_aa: CASSSTSGELFF; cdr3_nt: TGCGCCAGCAGCTCTACTAGCGGGGAGCTGTTTTTT
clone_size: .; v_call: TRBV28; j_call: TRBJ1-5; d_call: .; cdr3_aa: CASSRSDINQPQHF; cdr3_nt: TGTGCCAGCAGCCGAAGCGATATCAATCAGCCCCAGCATTTT
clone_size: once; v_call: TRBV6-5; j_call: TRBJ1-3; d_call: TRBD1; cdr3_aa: CASSDRVSGNTIYF; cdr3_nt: TGTGCCAGCAGCGACAGGGTCTCTGGAAACACCATATATTTT
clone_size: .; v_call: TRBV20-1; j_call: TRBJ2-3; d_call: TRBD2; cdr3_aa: CSAIDGGSAVDTQYF; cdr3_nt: TGCAGTGCTATTGATGGCGGGAGCGCGGTTGATACGCAGTATTTT
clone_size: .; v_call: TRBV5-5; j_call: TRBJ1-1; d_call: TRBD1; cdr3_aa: CASSLQGVGTEAFF; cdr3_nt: TGTGCCAGCAGCTTGCAGGGGGTAGGAACTGAAGCTTTCTTT
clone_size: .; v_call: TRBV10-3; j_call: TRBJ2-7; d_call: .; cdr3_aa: CAIGPETYEQYF; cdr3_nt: TGTGCCATCGGGCCAGAAACCTACGAGCAGTACTTC
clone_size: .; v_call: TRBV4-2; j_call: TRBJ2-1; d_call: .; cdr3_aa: CASGAPGYNEQFF; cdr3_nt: TGTGCCAGCGGCGCCCCAGGGTACAATGAGCAGTTCTTC
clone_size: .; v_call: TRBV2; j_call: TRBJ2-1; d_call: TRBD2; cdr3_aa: CASSRTGTSGRPYNEQFF; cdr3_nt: TGTGCCAGCAGTCGCACCGGGACTAGCGGGCGCCCCTACAATGAGCAGTTCTTC
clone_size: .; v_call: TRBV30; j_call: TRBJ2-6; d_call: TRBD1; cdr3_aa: CAWRGRQGEGSGANVLTF; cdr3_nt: TGTGCCTGGAGGGGAAGACAGGGGGAAGGATCTGGGGCCAACGTCCTGACTTTC
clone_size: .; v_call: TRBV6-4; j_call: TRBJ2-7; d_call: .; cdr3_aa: CASSASDACDRVSYEQYF; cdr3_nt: TGTGCCAGCAGTGCCTCTGATGCATGTGATCGGGTCTCCTACGAGCAGTACTTC
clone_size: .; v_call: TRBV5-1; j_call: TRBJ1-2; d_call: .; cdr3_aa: CASSHGTTLELAYGYTF; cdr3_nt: TGCGCCAGCAGCCATGGGACAACACTTGAGTTGGCTTATGGCTACACCTTC